This TCR beta chain is drawn from a study of shared clonotypes between healthy human individuals. The CDR3 is 15 amino acids. Germline V CDR1 and CDR2: PRHDT, FYEKMQ (reference sequence). Trimming shortened V by 5 bases and J by 2 bases, and 16 bases separated the two germline ends. TCRdb's copy holds only in-frame clones and misses some; the assay was immunoSEQ multiplex PCR. The sample records about 580,000 clones, 95% to 98% being singletons. Terminally differentiated effector memory CD45RA+ cells were left out of the naive CD8 fraction, which was CD45RO-negative and positively selected for CCR7. The chain joins TRBV13 to TRBJ2-7; D perhaps matches TRBD1 (8 bases). This receptor was taken from a man between 25 and 39 years old in good health. The specimen was naive CD8+ T cells sorted from blood. In DNA, the CDR3 is TGTGCCAGCAGCGCCGGACAGGGACTAACCTACGAGCAGTACTTC. This sequence encodes CASSAGQGLTYEQYF.